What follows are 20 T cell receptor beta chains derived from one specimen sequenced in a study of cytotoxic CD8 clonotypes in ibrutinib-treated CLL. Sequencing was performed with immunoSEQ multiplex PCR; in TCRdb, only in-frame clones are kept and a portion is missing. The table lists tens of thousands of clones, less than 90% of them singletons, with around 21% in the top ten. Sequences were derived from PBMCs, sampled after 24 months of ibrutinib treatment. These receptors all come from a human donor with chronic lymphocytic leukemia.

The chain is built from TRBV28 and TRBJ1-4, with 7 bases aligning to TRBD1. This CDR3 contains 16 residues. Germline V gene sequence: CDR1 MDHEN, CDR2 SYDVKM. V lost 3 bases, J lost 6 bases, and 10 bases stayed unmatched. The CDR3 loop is CASSLLGTAVDEKLFF. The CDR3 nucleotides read TGTGCCAGCAGTTTGTTAGGGACAGCAGTTGATGAAAAACTGTTTTTT.

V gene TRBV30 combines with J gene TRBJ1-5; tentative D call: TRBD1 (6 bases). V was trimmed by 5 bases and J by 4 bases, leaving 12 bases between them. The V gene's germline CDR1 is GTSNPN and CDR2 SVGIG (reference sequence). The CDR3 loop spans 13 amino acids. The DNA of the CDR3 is TGTGCCTGGGGGGGCGGAGGGAATCAGCCCCAGCATTTT. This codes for CAWGGGGNQPQHF.

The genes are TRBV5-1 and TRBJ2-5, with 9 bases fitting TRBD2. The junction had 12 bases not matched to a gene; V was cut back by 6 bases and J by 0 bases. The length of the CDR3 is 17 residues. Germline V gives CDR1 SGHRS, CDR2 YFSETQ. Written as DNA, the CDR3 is TGCGCCAGCAAGGTGGTCGGGCCTAGCGGGAACCAAGAGACCCAGTACTTC. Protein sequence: CASKVVGPSGNQETQYF. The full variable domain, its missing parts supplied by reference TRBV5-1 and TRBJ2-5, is KAGVTQTPRYLIKTRGQQVTLSCSPISGHRSVSWYQQTPGQGLQFLFEYFSETQRNKGNFPGRFSGRQFSNSRSEMNVSTLELGDSALYLCASKVVGPSGNQETQYFGPGTRLLVL.

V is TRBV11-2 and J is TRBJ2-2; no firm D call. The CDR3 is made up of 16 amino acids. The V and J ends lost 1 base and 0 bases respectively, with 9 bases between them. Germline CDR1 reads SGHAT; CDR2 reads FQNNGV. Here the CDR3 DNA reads TGTGCCAGCAGCTTAGGACCCTCCGCGAACACCGGGGAGCTGTTTTTT. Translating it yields CASSLGPSANTGELFF.

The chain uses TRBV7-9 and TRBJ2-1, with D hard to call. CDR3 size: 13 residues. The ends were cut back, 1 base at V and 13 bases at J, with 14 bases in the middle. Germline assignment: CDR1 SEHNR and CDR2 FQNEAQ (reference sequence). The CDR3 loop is CASSLVGPQEQFF. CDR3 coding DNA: TGTGCCAGCAGCTTAGTAGGCCCGCAAGAACAGTTCTTC.

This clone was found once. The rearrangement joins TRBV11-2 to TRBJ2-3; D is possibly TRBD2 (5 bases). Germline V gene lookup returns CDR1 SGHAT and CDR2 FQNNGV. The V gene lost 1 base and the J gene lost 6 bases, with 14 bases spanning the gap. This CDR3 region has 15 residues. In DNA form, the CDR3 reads TGTGCCAGCAGCTTAGTGGTGCTAGCAGCGGATACGCAGTATTTT. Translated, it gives CASSLVVLAADTQYF. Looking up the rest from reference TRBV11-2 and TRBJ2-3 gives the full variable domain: EAGVAQSPRYKIIEKRQSVAFWCNPISGHATLYWYQQILGQGPKLLIQFQNNGVVDDSQLPKDRFSAERLKGVDSTLKIQPAKLEDSAVYLCASSLVVLAADTQYFGPGTRLTVL.

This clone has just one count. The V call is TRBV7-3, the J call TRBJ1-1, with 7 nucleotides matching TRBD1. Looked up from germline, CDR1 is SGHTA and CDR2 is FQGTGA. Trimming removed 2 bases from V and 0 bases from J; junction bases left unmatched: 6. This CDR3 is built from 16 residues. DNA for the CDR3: TGTGCCAGCAGCTTACAAGGGGGCTCAATGAACACTGAAGCTTTCTTT. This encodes CASSLQGGSMNTEAFF.

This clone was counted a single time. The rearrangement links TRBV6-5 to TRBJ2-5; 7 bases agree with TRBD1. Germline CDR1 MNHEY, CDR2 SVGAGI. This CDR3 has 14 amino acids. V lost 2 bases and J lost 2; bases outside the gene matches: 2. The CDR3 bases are TGTGCCAGCAGTTACAGGGGGCGGCAAGAGACCCAGTACTTC. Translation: CASSYRGRQETQYF.

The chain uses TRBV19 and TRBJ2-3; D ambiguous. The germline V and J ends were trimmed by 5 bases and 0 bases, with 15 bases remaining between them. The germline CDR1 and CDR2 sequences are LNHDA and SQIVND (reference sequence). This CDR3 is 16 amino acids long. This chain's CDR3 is CASSYRSDLSTDTQYF. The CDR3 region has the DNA TGTGCCAGTAGTTATCGGTCGGACCTTAGCACAGATACGCAGTATTTT. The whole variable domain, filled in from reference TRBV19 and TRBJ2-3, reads DGGITQSPKYLFRKEGQNVTLSCEQNLNHDAMYWYRQDPGQGLRLIYYSQIVNDFQKGDIAEGYSVSREKKESFPLTVTSAQKNPTAFYLCASSYRSDLSTDTQYFGPGTRLTVL.

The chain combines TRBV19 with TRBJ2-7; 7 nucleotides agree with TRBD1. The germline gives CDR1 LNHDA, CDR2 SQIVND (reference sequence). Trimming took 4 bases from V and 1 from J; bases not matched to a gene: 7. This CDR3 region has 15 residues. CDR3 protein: CASSTRGGSSYEQYF. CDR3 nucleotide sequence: TGTGCCAGTAGTACCAGAGGGGGCAGTTCCTACGAGCAGTACTTC.

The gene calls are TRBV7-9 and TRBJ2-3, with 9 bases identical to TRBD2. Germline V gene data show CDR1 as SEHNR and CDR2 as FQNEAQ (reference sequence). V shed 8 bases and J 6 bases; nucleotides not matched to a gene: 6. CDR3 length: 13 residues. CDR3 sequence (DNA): TGTGCCAGCGGGACTAGCCCCAGGGATACGCAGTATTTT. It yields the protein CASGTSPRDTQYF. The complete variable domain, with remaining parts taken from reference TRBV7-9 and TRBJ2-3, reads DTGVSQNPRHKITKRGQNVTFRCDPISEHNRLYWYRQTLGQGPEFLTYFQNEAQLEKSRLLSDRFSAERPKGSFSTLEIQRTEQGDSAMYLCASGTSPRDTQYFGPGTRLTVL.

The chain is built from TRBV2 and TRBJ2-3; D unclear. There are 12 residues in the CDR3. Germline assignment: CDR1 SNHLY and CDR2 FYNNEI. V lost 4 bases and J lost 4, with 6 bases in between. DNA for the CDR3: TGTGCCAGCAGTGGTGTCTCAGATACGCAGTATTTT. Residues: CASSGVSDTQYF. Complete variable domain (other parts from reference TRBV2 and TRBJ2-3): EPEVTQTPSHQVTQMGQEVILRCVPISNHLYFYWYRQILGQKVEFLVSFYNNEISEKSEIFDDQFSVERPDGSNFTLKIRSTKLEDSAMYFCASSGVSDTQYFGPGTRLTVL.

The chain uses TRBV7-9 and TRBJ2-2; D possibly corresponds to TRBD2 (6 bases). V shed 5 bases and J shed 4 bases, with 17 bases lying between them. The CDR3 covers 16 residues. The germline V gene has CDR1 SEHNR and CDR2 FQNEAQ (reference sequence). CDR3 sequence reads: CASSPRGKESTGELFF. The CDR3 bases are TGTGCCAGCAGCCCACGCGGGAAGGAGTCCACCGGGGAGCTGTTTTTT.

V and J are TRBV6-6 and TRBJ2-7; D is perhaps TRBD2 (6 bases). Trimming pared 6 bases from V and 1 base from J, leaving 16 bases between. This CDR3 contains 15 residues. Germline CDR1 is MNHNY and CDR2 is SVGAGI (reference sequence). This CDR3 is CASRGRDGASYEQYF. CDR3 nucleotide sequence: TGTGCCAGCAGGGGGCGGGACGGAGCTTCCTACGAGCAGTACTTC.

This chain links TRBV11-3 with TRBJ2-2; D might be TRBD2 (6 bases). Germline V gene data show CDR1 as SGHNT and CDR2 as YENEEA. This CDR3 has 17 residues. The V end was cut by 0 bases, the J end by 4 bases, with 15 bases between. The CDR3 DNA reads TGTGCCAGCAGCTTAGATCGGGGACTGCCTTCCACCGGGGAGCTGTTTTTT. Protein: CASSLDRGLPSTGELFF.

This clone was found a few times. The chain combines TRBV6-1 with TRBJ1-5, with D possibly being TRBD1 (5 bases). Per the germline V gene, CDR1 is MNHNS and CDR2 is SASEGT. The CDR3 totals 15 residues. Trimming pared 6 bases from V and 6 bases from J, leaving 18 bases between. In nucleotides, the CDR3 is TGTGCCAGCAGGACCCAGGAGGGGATCAGTCAGCCCCAGCATTTT. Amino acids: CASRTQEGISQPQHF.

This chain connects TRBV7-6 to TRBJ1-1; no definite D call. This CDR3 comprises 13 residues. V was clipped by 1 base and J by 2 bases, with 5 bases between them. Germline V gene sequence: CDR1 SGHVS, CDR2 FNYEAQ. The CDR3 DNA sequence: TGTGCCAGCAGCTTAGAAGAAAACACTGAAGCTTTCTTT. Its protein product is CASSLEENTEAFF.

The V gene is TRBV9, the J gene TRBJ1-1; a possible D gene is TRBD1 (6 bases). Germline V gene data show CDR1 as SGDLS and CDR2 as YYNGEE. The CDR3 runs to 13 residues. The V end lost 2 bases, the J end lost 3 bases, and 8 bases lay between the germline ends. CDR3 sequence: CASSVRGDTEAFF. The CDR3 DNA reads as TGTGCCAGCAGCGTCAGGGGTGACACTGAAGCTTTCTTT.

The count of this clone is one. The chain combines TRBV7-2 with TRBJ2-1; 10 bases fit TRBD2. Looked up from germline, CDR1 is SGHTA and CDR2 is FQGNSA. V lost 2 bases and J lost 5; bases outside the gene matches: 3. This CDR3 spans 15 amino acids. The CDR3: CASSLLAGDNNEQFF. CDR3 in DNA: TGTGCCAGCAGCTTACTAGCGGGAGACAACAATGAGCAGTTCTTC.

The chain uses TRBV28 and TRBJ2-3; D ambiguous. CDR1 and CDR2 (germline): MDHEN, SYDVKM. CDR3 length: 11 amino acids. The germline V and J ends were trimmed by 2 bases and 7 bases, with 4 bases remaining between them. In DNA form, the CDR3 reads TGTGCCAGCAGTTTAGGGTATACGCAGTATTTT. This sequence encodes CASSLGYTQYF.